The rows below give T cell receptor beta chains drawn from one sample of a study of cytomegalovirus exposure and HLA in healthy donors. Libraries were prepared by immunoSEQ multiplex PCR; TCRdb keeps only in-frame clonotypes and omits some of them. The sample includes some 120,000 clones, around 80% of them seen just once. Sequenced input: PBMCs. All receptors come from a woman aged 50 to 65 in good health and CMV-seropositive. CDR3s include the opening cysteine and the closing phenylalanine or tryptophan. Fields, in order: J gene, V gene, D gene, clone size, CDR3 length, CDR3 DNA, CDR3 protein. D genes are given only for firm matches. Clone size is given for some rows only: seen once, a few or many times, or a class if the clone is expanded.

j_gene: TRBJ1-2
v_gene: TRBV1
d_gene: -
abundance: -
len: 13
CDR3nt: TGCACCAGCAACTGGCCAGGGAACTATGGCTACACCTTC
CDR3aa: CTSNWPGNYGYTF

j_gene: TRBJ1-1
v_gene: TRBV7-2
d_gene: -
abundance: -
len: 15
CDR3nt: TGTGCCAGCAGCTTAGCGGTGACGGGGAGAACTGAAGCTTTCTTT
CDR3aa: CASSLAVTGRTEAFF

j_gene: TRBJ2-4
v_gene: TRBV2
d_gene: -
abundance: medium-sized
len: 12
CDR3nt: TGTGCCATCGCCCCAGGGGAACACATTCAGTACTTC
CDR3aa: CAIAPGEHIQYF

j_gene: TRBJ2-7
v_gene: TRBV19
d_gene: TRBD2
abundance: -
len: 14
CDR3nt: TGTGCCAGTAGTATCGCTAGCGGCCCCTACGAGCAGTACTTC
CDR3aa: CASSIASGPYEQYF

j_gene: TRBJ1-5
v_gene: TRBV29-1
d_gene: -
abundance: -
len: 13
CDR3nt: TGCAGCGCCTCGGAGGAGGGCAATCAGCCCCAGCATTTT
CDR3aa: CSASEEGNQPQHF

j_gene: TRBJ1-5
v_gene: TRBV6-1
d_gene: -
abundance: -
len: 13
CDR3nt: TGTGCCAGCCGACAGGTGAATAATCAGCCCCAGCATTTT
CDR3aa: CASRQVNNQPQHF

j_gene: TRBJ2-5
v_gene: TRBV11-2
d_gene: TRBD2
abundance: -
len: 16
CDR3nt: TGTGCCAGCAGCCAACAATTTCAGCGGGGGGAAGAGACCCAGTACTTC
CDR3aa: CASSQQFQRGEETQYF

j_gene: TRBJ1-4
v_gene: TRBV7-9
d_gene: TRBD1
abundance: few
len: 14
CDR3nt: TGTGCCAGCAGCTTCGGACAGGGGAATGAAAAACTGTTTTTT
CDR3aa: CASSFGQGNEKLFF

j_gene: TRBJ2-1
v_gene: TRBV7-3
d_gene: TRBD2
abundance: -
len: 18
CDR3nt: TGTGCCAGCAGCTTAAATGCGTGGGGGACTAGCGCCTACAATGAGCAGTTCTTC
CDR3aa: CASSLNAWGTSAYNEQFF

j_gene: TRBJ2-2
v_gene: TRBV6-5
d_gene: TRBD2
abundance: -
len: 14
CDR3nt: TGTGCCAGCAGTTACTCGCGGGAGTCCGGGGAGCTGTTTTTT
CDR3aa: CASSYSRESGELFF

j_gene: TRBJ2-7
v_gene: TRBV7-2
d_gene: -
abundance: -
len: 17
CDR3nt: TGTGCCAGCAGCTTCCAGGTCGGCGCAGGGTACTCCTACGAGCAGTACTTC
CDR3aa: CASSFQVGAGYSYEQYF

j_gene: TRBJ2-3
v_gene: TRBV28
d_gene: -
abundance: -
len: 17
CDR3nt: TGTGCCAGCGGGGGCGGTATGGGGGACGGCAGCACAGATACGCAGTATTTT
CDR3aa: CASGGGMGDGSTDTQYF